These 29 T cell receptor beta chains share one sample of origin, sequenced in a study of post-analysis software for immune sequencing data. Libraries were made from TCR beta cDNA, and they carried unique molecular identifiers. MiXCR was run by TCRdb on the PCR reads, yielding one entry per CDR3 protein. This table holds 150,000 or so distinct CDR3 sequences, about 37% found once. The sequenced sample was blood, obtained after autologous hematopoietic stem cell transplantation. The receptors originated from a girl aged 10-17 years with multiple sclerosis.

The chain combines TRBV7-8 with TRBJ2-7; D unclear. Trimming pared 6 bases from V and 0 bases from J, leaving 15 bases between. Looked up from germline, CDR1 is SGHVS and CDR2 is FQNEAQ. CDR3 length equals 15 residues. The CDR3 is CASRETTTISYEQYF. CDR3 DNA sequence: TGTGCCAGCAGAGAAACTACCACGATCTCCTACGAGCAGTACTTC.

CDR3 bases: TGTGCCAGCAGCTTAGGACTAGCGGGGGGCCGATACACAGATACGCAGTATTTT. Translation gives CASSLGLAGGRYTDTQYF. The rearrangement links TRBV7-2 to TRBJ2-3, with 13 positions matching TRBD2. CDR1 SGHTA and CDR2 FQGNSA come from the germline V gene. Germline trimming cut 1 base from V and 2 bases from J; bases unmatched to any gene: 6. The CDR3 is 18 residues long.

This clonotype is medium-sized (0.01 to 0.1%). Its ends do not fully match the called genes, so a read error is possible. The chain carries TRBV5-4 and TRBJ2-6; 8 bases agree with TRBD2. This CDR3 has 14 residues. Germline CDR1 reads SGHNT; CDR2 reads YYREEE (reference sequence). CDR3 loop: CASSPPGGDNVLTF. In DNA, the CDR3 is TGTGCCAGCAGCCCCCCCGGGGGGGACAACGTCCTGACTTTC. Drawing the rest from reference TRBV5-4 and TRBJ2-6, the complete variable domain is ETGVTQSPTHLIKTRGQQVTLRCSSQSGHNTVSWYQQALGQGPQFIFQYYREEENGRGNFPPRFSGLQFPNYSSELNVNALELDDSALYLCASSPPGGDNVLTFGAGSRLTVL.

This clonotype was recorded at least ten times. This rearrangement joins TRBV6-1 to TRBJ1-1; 12 bases agree with TRBD1. CDR1 is MNHNS, CDR2 SASEGT, per germline. The CDR3 is 18 amino acids. V lost 6 bases and J lost 7; bases outside the gene matches: 18. Here the CDR3 DNA reads TGTGCCAGCAGCCGACACCAGGCCGGGGGACAGGGGGCGTTTGAAGCTTTCTTT. This encodes CASSRHQAGGQGAFEAFF.

This clonotype showed up just once. The V and J genes are TRBV7-6 and TRBJ1-1, with 9 bases aligning to TRBD1. Looked up from germline, CDR1 is SGHVS and CDR2 is FNYEAQ. J gave up 8 bases and V 5 bases, and 3 bases lay outside the gene matches. CDR3 size: 12 residues. The CDR3 DNA reads as TGTGCCAGCAGCCCCGGGACAGGGGAAGCTTTCTTT. Its translation is CASSPGTGEAFF.

This clonotype was detected ten times or more. The chain employs TRBV5-1 and TRBJ2-7, with 8 bases aligning to TRBD2. Germline CDR1 reads SGHRS; CDR2 reads YFSETQ. The CDR3 runs to 15 residues. V shed 4 bases, J shed 6 bases, and the junction held 12 bases outside the gene matches. Here the CDR3 DNA reads TGCGCCAGCAGCCTCTCTGGGAGCGGGAGATCCGAGCAGTACTTC. It encodes CASSLSGSGRSEQYF.

The chain joins TRBV20-1 to TRBJ2-3; D possibly corresponds to TRBD2 (6 bases). The CDR3 is 14 residues long. The germline gives CDR1 DFQATT, CDR2 SNEGSKA (reference sequence). Trimming left V 3 bases short and J 3 bases short, with 13 bases between. The CDR3 DNA is TGCAGTGCTAGGGGCGGGATGGCGACAGATACGCAGTATTTT. Its translation is CSARGGMATDTQYF.

The V gene is TRBV4-2, the J gene TRBJ1-4; tentative D call: TRBD1 (6 bases). The CDR3 sequence is 16 residues long. V lost 1 base and J lost 0, with 9 bases in between. Per germline, CDR1 LGHNA and CDR2 YNFKEQ. CDR3 bases: TGTGCCAGCAGCCAAGTCAGGGGAACAACTAATGAAAAACTGTTTTTT. Translated: CASSQVRGTTNEKLFF.

This chain uses TRBV7-2 with TRBJ2-7, with D uncertain. The CDR3 extends over 13 amino acids. CDR1 is SGHTA, CDR2 FQGNSA, per germline. Trimming shortened V by 2 bases and J by 3 bases, and 8 bases separated the two germline ends. In DNA, the CDR3 is TGTGCCAGCAGCTTAATGGGAAACTACGAGCAGTACTTC. It yields the protein CASSLMGNYEQYF.

CDR3 amino acids: CASNFQGRGPYEQYF. The CDR3 nucleotides are TGTGCCAGCAATTTTCAGGGAAGAGGCCCCTACGAGCAGTACTTC. The V and J genes are TRBV12-3 or TRBV12-4 and TRBJ2-7; perhaps TRBD1 as D (5 bases). The ends were cut back, 7 bases at V and 2 bases at J, with 18 bases in the middle. CDR3 length equals 15 residues.

Many counts were recorded for this clonotype. The chain is built from TRBV6-5 and TRBJ2-7; D is possibly TRBD2 (6 bases). Germline V lookup: CDR1 MNHEY, CDR2 SVGAGI. V lost 4 bases and J 2 bases, leaving 12 bases between the germline ends. The CDR3 covers 14 residues. CDR3 amino acids: CASSFSGLAYEQYF. Written as DNA, the CDR3 is TGTGCCAGCAGTTTTAGCGGACTTGCCTACGAGCAGTACTTC.

This clonotype has a handful of counts. The rearrangement uses TRBV5-1 and TRBJ2-3; 9 bases are shared with TRBD1. The V gene's germline CDR1 is SGHRS and CDR2 YFSETQ. V shed 0 bases and J 2 bases; nucleotides not matched to a gene: 13. The CDR3 covers 19 residues. CDR3 sequence: CASSLEGTGLRPITDTQYF. The CDR3 DNA reads as TGCGCCAGCAGCTTGGAAGGGACAGGGCTCAGGCCGATCACAGATACGCAGTATTTT.

Only a few counts were recorded for this clonotype. The chain is built from TRBV10-3 and TRBJ2-5, with 9 bases lining up with TRBD1. Germline lookup yields CDR1 ENHRY and CDR2 SYGVKD. CDR3 size: 15 residues. The junction had 5 bases not matched to a gene; V was cut back by 5 bases and J by 1 base. CDR3 residues: CAISSGTGIQETQYF. CDR3 bases: TGTGCCATCAGTTCCGGGACAGGGATCCAAGAGACCCAGTACTTC.

The chain uses TRBV27 and TRBJ2-4; 8 bases are shared with TRBD2. The DNA end favors TRBJ2-7, so the J call may be wrong. This CDR3 contains 16 residues. Germline loops: CDR1 MNHEY, CDR2 SMNVEV (reference sequence). The CDR3 here is CASSPISSGRGGEQYF. The CDR3, as DNA: TGTGCCAGCAGTCCTATCTCCAGCGGGAGAGGGGGCGAGCAGTACTTC.

The genes are TRBV30 and TRBJ2-7; 11 bases are a match to TRBD1. V shed 2 bases and J 0 bases; nucleotides not matched to a gene: 9. The germline V gene has CDR1 GTSNPN and CDR2 SVGIG (reference sequence). The CDR3 has 17 amino acids. This CDR3 is CAWSTRTGGKSSYEQYF. The DNA of the CDR3 is TGTGCCTGGAGTACCCGGACAGGGGGCAAAAGCTCCTACGAGCAGTACTTC.

The chain carries TRBV7-9 and TRBJ2-3; 9 positions match TRBD1. This CDR3 region has 16 residues. V was pared by 1 base and J by 2 bases, with 4 bases of the junction left unmatched. The germline V gene has CDR1 SEHNR and CDR2 FQNEAQ (reference sequence). In DNA, the CDR3 is TGTGCCAGCAGCTTAGGGGGGACAGGGATCACAGATACGCAGTATTTT. Translating it yields CASSLGGTGITDTQYF. The variable domain in full, with the rest retrieved from reference TRBV7-9 and TRBJ2-3, is DTGVSQNPRHKITKRGQNVTFRCDPISEHNRLYWYRQTLGQGPEFLTYFQNEAQLEKSRLLSDRFSAERPKGSFSTLEIQRTEQGDSAMYLCASSLGGTGITDTQYFGPGTRLTVL.

V usage is TRBV20-1 and J usage is TRBJ2-1; D uncertain. With 6 bases removed from V and 0 bases from J, the gap between germline ends came to 12 bases. The CDR3 consists of 14 residues. Germline V gene data show CDR1 as DFQATT and CDR2 as SNEGSKA (reference sequence). This chain's CDR3 is CSAALYSSYNEQFF. The CDR3 DNA sequence: TGCAGTGCCGCCCTGTACAGCTCCTACAATGAGCAGTTCTTC.

The chain combines TRBV7-3 with TRBJ2-5; 8 nucleotides line up with TRBD1. V lost 5 bases to trimming and J lost 5 bases; unmatched junction nucleotides: 7. The CDR3 runs 14 residues. Per the germline V gene, CDR1 is SGHTA and CDR2 is FQGTGA. The CDR3 DNA follows: TGTGCCAGCAGCGCGACAGGGGTTGGTGAGACCCAGTACTTC. Amino acids: CASSATGVGETQYF.

The table lists this clonotype with a few counts. The CDR3 here is CASSQQGTEAFF. CDR3 coding DNA: TGTGCCAGCAGTCAACAGGGGACTGAAGCTTTCTTT. V and J are TRBV28 and TRBJ1-1; TRBD1 agrees at 7 bases. There are 12 residues in the CDR3. Unmatched junction bases numbered 2, after V lost 5 bases and J lost 5 bases. From germline, CDR1 is MDHEN and CDR2 SYDVKM.

The V and J genes are TRBV12-3 or TRBV12-4 and TRBJ2-3; 8 bases align to TRBD1. This CDR3 contains 13 residues. Trimming removed 7 bases from V and 4 bases from J; junction bases left unmatched: 4. DNA of the CDR3: TGTGCCAGCATAAACAGGGGGGCAGATACGCAGTATTTT. Translated: CASINRGADTQYF.

V usage is TRBV6-5 and J usage is TRBJ2-5; D is possibly TRBD1 (6 bases). The length of the CDR3 is 14 residues. Trimming stripped 6 bases from V and 0 bases from J, with 11 bases between. Germline lookup yields CDR1 MNHEY and CDR2 SVGAGI. The DNA for the CDR3 is TGTGCCAGCAGGTCCGGGGACAACCAAGAGACCCAGTACTTC. As protein: CASRSGDNQETQYF.

This rearrangement joins TRBV5-5 to TRBJ2-1; D is unclear. The CDR3 contains 18 residues. Per the germline V gene, CDR1 is SGHKS and CDR2 is YYEKEE (reference sequence). Trimming cost V 0 bases and J 5 bases, with 21 bases left between them. CDR3 loop: CASSLGGSRPRLNNEQFF. In DNA, the CDR3 is TGTGCCAGCAGCTTGGGGGGTTCCAGGCCTCGGCTTAACAATGAGCAGTTCTTC. Combining the CDR3 with reference TRBV5-5 and TRBJ2-1 gives the whole variable domain DAGVTQSPTHLIKTRGQQVTLRCSPISGHKSVSWYQQVLGQGPQFIFQYYEKEERGRGNFPDRFSARQFPNYSSELNVNALLLGDSALYLCASSLGGSRPRLNNEQFFGPGTRLTVL.

This chain connects TRBV11-2 to TRBJ2-2, with TRBD2 matching 10 bases. CDR3 size: 15 residues. Germline V CDR1 and CDR2: SGHAT, FQNNGV. The V gene end was trimmed by 2 bases and the J gene end by 6 bases; junction bases not matched to a gene: 3. The CDR3 here is CASSLSSGGAGELFF. For the CDR3, the DNA is TGTGCCAGCAGCTTATCTAGCGGGGGCGCCGGGGAGCTGTTTTTT.

This clonotype was picked up one time. The V and J genes are TRBV7-9 and TRBJ2-3; TRBD2 might be the D (5 bases). The V end was cut by 1 base, the J end by 5 bases, with 13 bases between. From germline, CDR1 is SEHNR and CDR2 FQNEAQ (reference sequence). The CDR3 sequence is 15 residues long. CDR3 nucleotides: TGTGCCAGCAGCTTAGTGGGTAGCGCCGTAGATACGCAGTATTTT. It translates to CASSLVGSAVDTQYF.

V is TRBV7-9 and J is TRBJ2-5; 7 bases line up with TRBD1. Matching the DNA end better, TRBJ2-7 makes the J call doubtful. This CDR3 has 14 amino acids. Germline assignment: CDR1 SEHNR and CDR2 FQNEAQ (reference sequence). CDR3 protein: CASSSRDRIYEQYF. CDR3 in DNA: TGTGCCAGCAGCTCCCGGGACAGAATCTACGAGCAGTACTTC.

This chain uses TRBV9 with TRBJ1-5, with 8 bases that match TRBD1. Germline CDR1 is SGDLS and CDR2 is YYNGEE. The CDR3 is 15 amino acids. Trimming cost V 0 bases and J 7 bases; bases outside gene matches: 6. CDR3 sequence reads: CASSVEDRVEQPQHF. The CDR3 nucleotides are TGTGCCAGCAGCGTAGAGGACAGGGTTGAACAGCCCCAGCATTTT.

This clonotype has a handful of counts. The J gene is TRBJ2-7, the V gene TRBV12-3 or TRBV12-4, with D tentatively TRBD2 (5 bases). CDR3 length equals 12 residues. The V gene lost 5 bases and the J gene lost 6 bases, with 11 bases spanning the gap. The CDR3 DNA sequence: TGTGCCAGCAGTACCACCGGGATCGAGCAGTACTTC. Protein sequence: CASSTTGIEQYF.

The chain has TRBV30 and TRBJ2-1; D gene unclear. The CDR3 has 14 amino acids. V was clipped by 4 bases and J by 8 bases, with 18 bases between them. CDR1 is GTSNPN, CDR2 SVGIG, per germline (reference sequence). The CDR3: CAWNVEQAWDEQFF. The CDR3 DNA follows: TGTGCCTGGAATGTTGAGCAGGCCTGGGATGAGCAGTTCTTC. Full variable domain (remainder filled in from reference TRBV30 and TRBJ2-1): SQTIHQWPATLVQPVGSPLSLECTVEGTSNPNLYWYRQAAGRGLQLLFYSVGIGQISSEVPQNLSASRPQDRQFILSSKKLLLSDSGFYLCAWNVEQAWDEQFFGPGTRLTVL.

V usage is TRBV4-2 and J usage is TRBJ2-2; maybe TRBD2 (6 bases). From germline, CDR1 is LGHNA and CDR2 YNFKEQ. The CDR3 has 16 residues. V lost 4 bases and J lost 5, with 17 bases in between. Here the CDR3 reads CASSPAGIAPTGELFF. The CDR3 DNA is TGTGCCAGCAGCCCCGCGGGGATAGCGCCTACCGGGGAGCTGTTTTTT.